This T cell receptor beta chain was retrieved from a study of a mutant IDH1 vaccine in newly diagnosed glioma. Study information: Sex distribution of treated patients was around 62% male and roughly 40% female; mean age was 40.4 years. Patients had received radiotherapy, temozolomide, or both previously, most receiving both.

Study results and caveats: Changes in the top peripheral T cell clonotypes seemingly had no bearing on pseudoprogression. Overall, 80% to 95% of patients had vaccine-induced immune responses.

The protocol was immunoSEQ multiplex PCR, while the TCRdb copy is restricted to in-frame clones and leaves out a portion. The sample has some 15,000 clones; around 91% are singletons. Sample time point: baseline, week 1 (first vaccination visit). Treatment denoted: pre-vaccination baseline after standard-of-care therapy. Comments on this clone: The antigen is unknown.

The CDR3 consists of 14 residues. Trimming stripped 1 base from V and 5 bases from J, with 11 bases between. Germline loops: CDR1 SEHNR, CDR2 FQNEAQ (reference sequence). V gene TRBV7-9 combines with J gene TRBJ2-5; D is undetermined. The input for sequencing was PBMCs, taken from a glioma patient treated with radiotherapy, temozolomide or both. This sequence was found in a woman aged 40 to 55 with glioma. Some clones in this sample may be carry-over from other donors' samples. The CDR3 loop is CASSLGGLRETQYF. DNA of the CDR3: TGTGCCAGCAGCTTAGGAGGCCTCCGGGAGACCCAGTACTTC.